The entry that follows covers one T cell receptor beta chain sequence. Germline-derived CDR1 and CDR2 are SGDLS and YYNGEE. After removal of 0 bases from V and 6 bases from J, the junction contained 9 bases not matched to a gene. The CDR3 length is 16 residues. These data come from a study of blood T cell repertoires in COVID-19. The repertoire was sequenced with immunoSEQ multiplex PCR; TCRdb's copy has only in-frame clones and lacks some. The data hold roughly 180,000 clones, with about 86% observed a single time. The clonotype originates from a woman in her twenties or thirties with active or convalescent COVID-19. The chain carries TRBV9 and TRBJ1-3, with 7 bases matching TRBD1. The specimen sequenced was peripheral blood. The CDR3 DNA follows: TGTGCCAGCAGCGTAGCTAGTGAAGGGGGCGAAAACACCATATATTTT. Its translation is CASSVASEGGENTIYF.